This entry lists 8 T cell receptor beta chains sequenced from one sample in a study of blood T cell repertoires in COVID-19. Repertoires were generated with immunoSEQ multiplex PCR, while TCRdb's copy carries only in-frame clones and drops some. Of approximately 190,000 clones in the sample, 84% were seen once. Source material: peripheral blood. Receptor source: a woman aged 70 to 79 with active or convalescent COVID-19.

V is TRBV28 and J is TRBJ2-2; D not certain. Trimming left V 0 bases short and J 7 bases short, with 9 bases between. The CDR3 is 14 amino acids. Germline CDR1 and CDR2: MDHEN and SYDVKM. CDR3: CASSLWGQGGELFF. CDR3 nucleotides: TGTGCCAGCAGTTTATGGGGCCAAGGCGGGGAGCTGTTTTTT.

The V call is TRBV5-1, the J call TRBJ2-2; TRBD1 matches at 9 bases. The CDR3 totals 17 residues. Unmatched junction bases numbered 8, after V lost 3 bases and J lost 2 bases. Germline V lookup: CDR1 SGHRS, CDR2 YFSETQ. The chain's CDR3 is CASSYGNTGGNTGELFF. The CDR3, as DNA: TGCGCCAGCAGCTACGGCAACACAGGGGGCAACACCGGGGAGCTGTTTTTT.

The CDR3 coding sequence is TGTGCCACCAGCAGAGACAGGGCCTCACCCCTCCACTTT. This encodes CATSRDRASPLHF. The chain links TRBV15 to TRBJ1-6; weak D call: TRBD1 (5 bases). CDR1 is LNHNV and CDR2 is YYDKDF in the germline V gene (reference sequence). Trimming pared 0 bases from V and 10 bases from J, leaving 7 bases between. The CDR3 totals 13 residues. Full variable domain (outside the CDR3, taken from reference TRBV15 and TRBJ1-6): DAMVIQNPRYQVTQFGKPVTLSCSQTLNHNVMYWYQQKSSQAPKLLFHYYDKDFNNEADTPDNFQSRRPNTSFCFLDIRSPGLGDTAMYLCATSRDRASPLHFGNGTRLTVT.

This clone appeared once. V gene TRBV3-1 (or the pseudogene TRBV3-2) combines with J gene TRBJ1-3; 8 bases agree with TRBD1. The CDR3 extends over 13 amino acids. The germline V gene has CDR1 LGHDT and CDR2 YNNKEL (reference sequence). V dropped 3 bases and J dropped 9; count of bases not matched to a gene: 4. The CDR3 DNA reads as TGTGCCAGCAGCCATGGACAGGGAGTCACCATATATTTT. Encoded protein: CASSHGQGVTIYF.

The chain recombines TRBV5-1 with TRBJ2-7; 7 bases are shared with TRBD1. The CDR3 has 15 residues. Per germline, CDR1 SGHRS and CDR2 YFSETQ. V lost 4 bases, J lost 4 bases, and 11 bases stayed unmatched. The CDR3 here is CASSQSWGQQYEQYF. CDR3 coding DNA: TGCGCCAGCAGCCAGTCCTGGGGACAGCAATACGAGCAGTACTTC.

The CDR3 loop is CASSALAGGVKNIQYF. CDR3 nucleotide sequence: TGTGCCAGCAGCGCCTTAGCGGGAGGGGTCAAAAACATTCAGTACTTC. The chain uses TRBV9 and TRBJ2-4; 11 nucleotides match TRBD2. Germline V CDR1 and CDR2: SGDLS, YYNGEE. Losses at the gene ends were 3 bases for V and 3 bases for J; bases not matched to a gene: 5. This CDR3 has 16 residues.

J is TRBJ2-3 and V is TRBV7-2; D perhaps matches TRBD2 (6 bases). The CDR3 has 13 residues. The germline V and J ends were trimmed by 6 bases and 4 bases, with 11 bases remaining between them. Looked up from germline, CDR1 is SGHTA and CDR2 is FQGNSA. CDR3: CASSPGGADTQYF. In nucleotides, the CDR3 is TGTGCCAGCAGTCCCGGAGGGGCAGATACGCAGTATTTT.

The genes are TRBV7-2 and TRBJ1-5; TRBD1 matches at 7 bases. The length of the CDR3 is 18 residues. After removal of 2 bases from V and 5 bases from J, the junction contained 15 bases not matched to a gene. Germline CDR1 reads SGHTA; CDR2 reads FQGNSA. CDR3 in amino acids: CASSLSSGTALSDQPQHF. In DNA, the CDR3 is TGTGCCAGCAGCTTATCTTCCGGGACAGCACTATCTGATCAGCCCCAGCATTTT.